The rows below give T cell receptor beta chains drawn from one sample of a study of cytomegalovirus exposure and HLA in healthy donors. Profiling relied on immunoSEQ multiplex PCR, and the TCRdb table lists in-frame clones only, not all of them. The table includes about 120,000 clones, around two thirds detected once. Material: PBMCs. These receptors were collected from a woman aged 40 to 50 in good health and CMV-seropositive. The conserved cysteine and the conserved F or W are not part of the CDR3 here.

cdr3_aa: ASSLVVGEQF
v_call: TRBV7-9
j_call: TRBJ2-1

cdr3_aa: ASSYSGRGSTGELF
v_call: TRBV6-5
j_call: TRBJ2-2

cdr3_aa: SVVEGSTNEKLF
v_call: TRBV29-1
j_call: TRBJ1-4

cdr3_aa: ASSLFKNTGELF
v_call: TRBV7-9
j_call: TRBJ2-2

cdr3_aa: ASSQARGSGYSYEQY
v_call: TRBV4-3
j_call: NA

cdr3_aa: AWSVRRTDGLAGAYEQY
v_call: TRBV30
j_call: NA

cdr3_aa: ASSLGLAAPDVMDTQY
v_call: TRBV5-4
j_call: TRBJ2-3

cdr3_aa: ASSSLSGKLF
v_call: TRBV7-9
j_call: TRBJ1-4

cdr3_aa: ASSSTWDRGPGEQF
v_call: TRBV9
j_call: TRBJ2-1

cdr3_aa: ASSFPAGELF
v_call: TRBV28
j_call: TRBJ2-2

cdr3_aa: ASSGQGLTEAF
v_call: TRBV9
j_call: TRBJ1-1

cdr3_aa: ASSLSGGVTEAF
v_call: TRBV7-2
j_call: TRBJ1-1

cdr3_aa: ATRSSGVYNEQF
v_call: TRBV15
j_call: TRBJ2-1

cdr3_aa: ASSETGQGAYEQY
v_call: TRBV2
j_call: NA

cdr3_aa: ASSRQRVPHNEQF
v_call: TRBV11-2
j_call: TRBJ2-1

cdr3_aa: ASRRDTIIDTQY
v_call: TRBV6-5
j_call: TRBJ2-3

cdr3_aa: ASSLSVESRGFEQY
v_call: TRBV27
j_call: TRBJ2-7